This T cell receptor beta chain was found in a study of blood T cells in healthy people across ages. It was with a sample-barcoded 5' primer and a J-beta primer mix that a second PCR of about 6 to 12 cycles was run. TCRdb reanalysed the 5' RACE reads using MiXCR and keeps one entry per CDR3 protein. The sample lists approximately 820,000 distinct CDR3 sequences, roughly 44% occurring once. Trimming cost V 4 bases and J 7 bases; bases outside gene matches: 9. Germline V gene lookup returns CDR1 SGHNT and CDR2 YENEEA. This CDR3 spans 15 amino acids. Input material: blood. The chain links TRBV11-3 to TRBJ2-1; 8 nucleotides line up with TRBD2. The source is a man between 60 and 75 years old in good health. DNA of the CDR3: TGTGCCAGCAGCTCCTTTACCGGGACTAGTAATGAGCAGTTCTTC. Translating it yields CASSSFTGTSNEQFF.